This section outlines one T cell receptor (beta chain) sequence together with its context. This CDR3 contains 15 residues. Germline CDR1 is SQVTM and CDR2 is ANQGSEA. J was trimmed by 6 bases and V by 6 bases; bases with no gene match: 8. This entry is derived from a study of blood T cells in healthy people across ages. Primers used in a second PCR of roughly 7 to 11 cycles were a sample-barcoded 5' primer and a J-beta primer mix. Each sample provided no less than 3 million CDR3-containing paired-end reads. From the 5' RACE reads, TCRdb called clonotypes with MiXCR, one entry per CDR3 protein. The sample holds about 640,000 distinct CDR3 sequences; approximately 50% are singletons and the top ten take roughly 34%.

Sequenced sample: blood. V gene TRBV29-1 combines with J gene TRBJ2-3, with 14 bases identical to TRBD2. This TCR derives from a man aged 55 to 69 in good health. CDR3 in DNA: TGCAGCGTAATGACTAGCGGGGGGGCTAGGGATACGCAGTATTTT. Translating it yields CSVMTSGGARDTQYF.